These 25 T cell receptor beta chains were all obtained from the same sample, sequenced in a study of vaccination and CD4 T cells after COVID-19 (dated by TCRdb to about 2022). Library preparation was by PCR. Sequencing took place on an Illumina iSeq 100. TCR sequencing of DNA from cultured CD4+ T cells used the Oncomine TCR Beta short-read assay at the Johns Hopkins FTIC core. TCRdb ran its own pipeline on the public reads, namely fastp trimming at Q25 and MiXCR clone calling, and kept in-frame beta chains. Rows matching on CDR3 protein sequence are summarized as one entry with the most common DNA and genes. A total of about 7,400 distinct CDR3 sequences appear in this sample, about 35% of them only once. 15% to 20% of the sample comes from the top ten. Explained via the paper, the treatment or condition label denotes: roughly nine-day PBMC culture with coronavirus spike peptide pools or control peptides (ViraFEST assay). CD4+ T cells from unexposed donors were collected before the COVID-19 pandemic (2011-2018).

These receptors lack a known antigen. Source material: CD4+ T cells from blood, cultured in vitro. Receptors originate from a human donor in good health.

This clonotype was detected a few times. The gene calls are TRBV5-1 and TRBJ1-1; weak D call: TRBD1 (6 bases). Germline V gene lookup returns CDR1 SGHRS and CDR2 YFSETQ. This CDR3 has 15 residues. Trimming took off 4 bases at V and 1 base at J, with 14 bases between the two ends. The CDR3 DNA reads as TGCGCCAGCAGCGTGGGGGGGGCACGGAACACTGAAGCTTTCTTT. Translation gives CASSVGGARNTEAFF.

The rearrangement uses TRBV27 and TRBJ2-5; TRBD1 agrees at 9 bases. Per the germline V gene, CDR1 is MNHEY and CDR2 is SMNVEV (reference sequence). The CDR3 extends over 16 amino acids. J lost 2 bases, V lost 5 bases, and 9 bases had no gene match. CDR3 coding DNA: TGTGCCAGCAGTGGGACAGGGCGAATTCCGCAAGAGACCCAGTACTTC. Translating it yields CASSGTGRIPQETQYF.

This rearrangement joins TRBV19 to TRBJ2-7; 9 bases line up with TRBD2. With V trimmed by 6 bases and J by 2 bases, 8 bases remained unmatched. The CDR3 covers 15 residues. The germline V gene has CDR1 LNHDA and CDR2 SQIVND (reference sequence). The chain's CDR3 is CASSLLAGLTYEQYF. CDR3 bases: TGTGCCAGTAGCTTACTAGCGGGCCTTACCTACGAGCAGTACTTC. Complete variable domain (other parts from reference TRBV19 and TRBJ2-7): DGGITQSPKYLFRKEGQNVTLSCEQNLNHDAMYWYRQDPGQGLRLIYYSQIVNDFQKGDIAEGYSVSREKKESFPLTVTSAQKNPTAFYLCASSLLAGLTYEQYFGPGTRLTVT.

The CDR3 loop reads CASFTGGRVTEAFF. The CDR3 DNA reads TGTGCCAGCTTTACAGGGGGCCGGGTTACTGAAGCTTTCTTT. This chain joins TRBV28 and TRBJ1-1; 9 bases fit TRBD1. The CDR3 runs to 14 residues. From germline, CDR1 is MDHEN and CDR2 SYDVKM. J lost 5 bases, V lost 8 bases, and 9 bases had no gene match.

Only one count was recorded for this clonotype. The rearrangement joins TRBV12-3 or TRBV12-4 to TRBJ2-1, with TRBD2 matching over 8 bases. Trimming cost V 8 bases and J 7 bases; bases outside gene matches: 7. This CDR3 has 13 amino acids. The CDR3 bases are TGTGCCAGCGGAGCGGGAGTTGGTAATGAGCAGTTCTTC. It specifies CASGAGVGNEQFF.

This clonotype was seen more than once but under ten times. The gene calls are TRBV27 and TRBJ1-1; D ambiguous. Germline CDR1 is MNHEY and CDR2 is SMNVEV (reference sequence). The CDR3 contains 13 residues. V dropped 8 bases and J dropped 0 bases, with 10 bases sitting between them. The CDR3 DNA follows: TGTGCCAGCCGCGATTGGTTGAACACTGAAGCTTTCTTT. Translating gives CASRDWLNTEAFF.

The chain combines TRBV20-1 with TRBJ1-5; tentatively, D is TRBD1 (5 bases). CDR1 is DFQATT and CDR2 is SNEGSKA in the germline V gene (reference sequence). V was clipped by 0 bases and J by 0 bases, with 12 bases between them. The CDR3 is 16 residues long. As DNA, the CDR3 is TGCAGTGCTAGAGATGAAGTGGGGGTTAGCAATCAGCCCCAGCATTTT. This codes for CSARDEVGVSNQPQHF.

This clonotype was seen a handful of times. The V gene is TRBV29-1, the J gene TRBJ2-3; 9 bases are a match to TRBD1. CDR3 size: 16 residues. Germline loops: CDR1 SQVTM, CDR2 ANQGSEA. Trimming at V came to 5 bases and at J to 0 bases, leaving 9 bases not matched to a gene. CDR3 bases: TGCAGCGTTTACCCCGCGGGACAGGGCAGCACAGATACGCAGTATTTT. This codes for CSVYPAGQGSTDTQYF.

V is TRBV12-5 and J is TRBJ1-2; the D gene is possibly TRBD1 (5 bases). Germline V gene lookup returns CDR1 LGHNT and CDR2 FRNRAP. V was cut by 2 bases and J by 3 bases, with 10 bases left in between. This CDR3 region has 14 residues. CDR3 coding DNA: TGTGCTAGTGGTTTGACGGGGCGTTACTATGGCTACACCTTC. This encodes CASGLTGRYYGYTF.

The chain links TRBV28 to TRBJ1-2, with a tentative D call TRBD1 (5 bases). Germline V gives CDR1 MDHEN, CDR2 SYDVKM. Trimming shortened V by 10 bases and J by 4 bases, and 19 bases separated the two germline ends. The CDR3 is 14 residues long. CDR3 sequence reads: CATDGQGAAYGYTF. The DNA for the CDR3 is TGTGCCACCGACGGGCAAGGGGCCGCCTATGGCTACACCTTC.

The genes are TRBV20-1 and TRBJ2-7; TRBD1 aligns across 11 bases. With V trimmed by 5 bases and J by 7 bases, 7 bases remained unmatched. The length of the CDR3 is 13 residues. Germline lookup yields CDR1 DFQATT and CDR2 SNEGSKA (reference sequence). CDR3 amino acids: CSAPWDRGEEQYF. CDR3 in DNA: TGCAGTGCTCCCTGGGACAGGGGGGAGGAGCAGTACTTC.

This clonotype was seen more than once but under ten times. The V and J genes are TRBV6-5 and TRBJ1-1; D not resolved. V was shortened by 0 bases and J by 8 bases, with 10 bases between the two germline ends. This CDR3 is built from 13 residues. The germline CDR1 and CDR2 sequences are MNHEY and SVGAGI. The CDR3 spells CASSYSIGSEAFF. CDR3 in DNA: TGTGCCAGCAGTTACTCGATAGGGTCGGAAGCTTTCTTT.

The rearrangement joins TRBV5-1 to TRBJ2-5; D possibly corresponds to TRBD2 (6 bases). The CDR3 runs to 15 residues. With 2 bases removed from V and 3 bases from J, the gap between germline ends came to 14 bases. CDR1 is SGHRS and CDR2 is YFSETQ in the germline V gene. This CDR3 reads CASSFSGDGKETQYF. The CDR3 DNA is TGCGCCAGCAGCTTTTCGGGGGACGGTAAAGAGACCCAGTACTTC.

This clonotype was seen more than once but under ten times. The genes are TRBV7-2 and TRBJ2-7; D not certain. This CDR3 is 13 amino acids long. Germline V gene data show CDR1 as SGHTA and CDR2 as FQGNSA. V was cut by 1 base and J by 6 bases, with 10 bases left in between. The CDR3 DNA is TGTGCCAGCAGCTTAGACCCGGTCCGCGAGCAGTACTTC. Its translation is CASSLDPVREQYF.

The chain employs TRBV6-1 and TRBJ1-5; D possibly corresponds to TRBD1 (6 bases). CDR3 length: 16 amino acids. V was pared by 6 bases and J by 6 bases, with 21 bases between. Germline V gene sequence: CDR1 MNHNS, CDR2 SASEGT. In DNA form, the CDR3 reads TGTGCCAGCAGCCCGCCCCGAAATCTGGGGGCTCAGCCCCAGCATTTT. Protein sequence: CASSPPRNLGAQPQHF.

The J gene is TRBJ1-6, the V gene TRBV11-2, with D possibly being TRBD1 (5 bases). The CDR3 loop spans 17 amino acids. The germline gives CDR1 SGHAT, CDR2 FQNNGV. V dropped 2 bases and J dropped 7 bases, with 18 bases sitting between them. Here the CDR3 DNA reads TGTGCCAGCAGCTTATCTTTCGCAGGGACTTTAAATTCACCCCTCCACTTT. This codes for CASSLSFAGTLNSPLHF.

The rearrangement joins TRBV30 to TRBJ1-6; D is ambiguous. This CDR3 comprises 14 residues. The germline V gene encodes CDR1 GTSNPN and CDR2 SVGIG (reference sequence). Deletions cut 0 bases from V and 9 bases from J, with 12 bases between. Here the CDR3 DNA reads TGTGCCTGGAGTGTAGGCGGGTTTGTTTCACCCCTCCACTTT. Translating gives CAWSVGGFVSPLHF.

The V gene is TRBV25-1, the J gene TRBJ1-1; TRBD1 matches 10 bases. There are 15 residues in the CDR3. V was clipped by 4 bases and J by 6 bases; unmatched bases: 8. CDR1 is MGHDK, CDR2 SYGVNS, per germline. CDR3 sequence reads: CASSGPGQGIPEAFF. The CDR3 region has the DNA TGTGCCAGCAGTGGCCCGGGACAGGGGATCCCTGAAGCTTTCTTT.

The rearrangement joins TRBV11-2 to TRBJ2-7; D not certain. The CDR3 spans 15 residues. From germline, CDR1 is SGHAT and CDR2 FQNNGV. Trimming took 0 bases from V and 0 from J, leaving 9 bases between them. CDR3 sequence reads: CASSLDLDGSYEQYF. The CDR3 bases are TGTGCCAGCAGCTTAGACCTGGACGGCTCCTACGAGCAGTACTTC.

In this sample, this clonotype turned up a few times. V usage is TRBV27 and J usage is TRBJ1-2; 7 nucleotides match TRBD1. This CDR3 comprises 14 residues. V gave up 0 bases and J gave up 2 bases; unmatched junction bases: 0. CDR1 MNHEY and CDR2 SMNVEV come from the germline V gene (reference sequence). This CDR3 reads CASSLSGQNYGYTF. The CDR3 DNA reads as TGTGCCAGCAGTTTATCGGGACAGAACTATGGCTACACCTTC.

This chain joins TRBV5-4 and TRBJ2-5; a possible D gene is TRBD2 (5 bases). V shed 4 bases and J shed 2 bases, with 15 bases lying between them. This CDR3 comprises 15 residues. Germline CDR1 is SGHNT and CDR2 is YYREEE (reference sequence). Here the CDR3 reads CASSKDSRVQETQYF. The CDR3 region has the DNA TGTGCCAGCAGCAAGGACTCCCGGGTTCAAGAGACCCAGTACTTC.

This clonotype was seen only a few times. This chain connects TRBV6-1 to TRBJ2-7; 11 bases fit TRBD2. Germline V gene lookup returns CDR1 MNHNS and CDR2 SASEGT. J was trimmed by 13 bases and V by 5 bases; bases with no gene match: 13. The CDR3 has 14 residues. CDR3 amino acids: CASSHPLAGGKYYF. CDR3 bases: TGTGCCAGCAGTCATCCTTTAGCGGGGGGGAAATACTACTTC.

The V and J genes are TRBV7-2 and TRBJ1-6; the match to TRBD1 covers 8 bases. The CDR3 contains 15 residues. V was clipped by 3 bases and J by 4 bases; unmatched bases: 2. CDR1 SGHTA and CDR2 FQGNSA come from the germline V gene. Here the CDR3 reads CASSLRQGYNSPLHF. CDR3 nucleotides: TGTGCCAGCAGCTTGCGACAGGGGTATAATTCACCCCTCCACTTT.

This clonotype showed up just a few times. V gene TRBV6-1 combines with J gene TRBJ2-5; no definite D call. This CDR3 has 12 amino acids. Germline V gene sequence: CDR1 MNHNS, CDR2 SASEGT. V gave up 8 bases and J gave up 1 base, with 8 bases separating them. CDR3 region: CASADGQETQYF. The CDR3 DNA is TGTGCCAGCGCAGACGGCCAAGAGACCCAGTACTTC.

The table lists this clonotype with a few counts. The J gene is TRBJ1-1, the V gene TRBV2; D might be TRBD1 (6 bases). CDR3 length: 14 amino acids. Trimming removed 7 bases from V and 0 bases from J, with 12 bases in between. Looked up from germline, CDR1 is SNHLY and CDR2 is FYNNEI. The CDR3, as DNA: TGTGCCAGCAAGGGGGGACGTATGAACACTGAAGCTTTCTTT. Its protein is CASKGGRMNTEAFF. Full variable domain (outside the CDR3, taken from reference TRBV2 and TRBJ1-1): EPEVTQTPSHQVTQMGQEVILRCVPISNHLYFYWYRQILGQKVEFLVSFYNNEISEKSEIFDDQFSVERPDGSNFTLKIRSTKLEDSAMYFCASKGGRMNTEAFFGQGTRLTVV.